This T cell receptor (beta chain) emerged from a study of T cells in Graves' hyperthyroidism and ophthalmopathy. Regarding the study as a whole: Before onset, ophthalmopathy was predicted by the model a median 6.5 months earlier. Blood shared most expanded thyroid clonotypes above 0.001.

A remark on this clonotype: Its antigen is undetermined.

Individuals with ophthalmopathy presented a Clinical Activity Score of at least 3, a NOSPECS grade of at least 4 and a duration under 3 months. Diagnosis rested on symptoms, serum thyroxine and TRAb, thyroid ultrasound, and orbital computed tomography. There were TCR beta CDR3 regions amplified from RNA transcripts. The TCR CDR3 first-round RT-PCR relied on the HTBI primer set. Via MiXCR, TCRdb re-called the multiplex PCR reads, giving one row per CDR3 protein. The sample has more than 50,000 distinct CDR3 sequences; around 50% are singletons. CDR1 is SGHVS and CDR2 is FNYEAQ in the germline V gene. Trimming cost V 5 bases and J 0 bases; bases outside gene matches: 9. The CDR3 is 17 residues long.

Material for sequencing was blood. The rearrangement links TRBV7-6 to TRBJ1-5, with 8 bases that match TRBD1. This receptor was identified in a woman in her sixties with Graves' ophthalmopathy. CDR3 sequence (DNA): TGTGCCAGCAGCGTCGGACAGGGCTCACATAGCAATCAGCCCCAGCATTTT. This sequence encodes CASSVGQGSHSNQPQHF.